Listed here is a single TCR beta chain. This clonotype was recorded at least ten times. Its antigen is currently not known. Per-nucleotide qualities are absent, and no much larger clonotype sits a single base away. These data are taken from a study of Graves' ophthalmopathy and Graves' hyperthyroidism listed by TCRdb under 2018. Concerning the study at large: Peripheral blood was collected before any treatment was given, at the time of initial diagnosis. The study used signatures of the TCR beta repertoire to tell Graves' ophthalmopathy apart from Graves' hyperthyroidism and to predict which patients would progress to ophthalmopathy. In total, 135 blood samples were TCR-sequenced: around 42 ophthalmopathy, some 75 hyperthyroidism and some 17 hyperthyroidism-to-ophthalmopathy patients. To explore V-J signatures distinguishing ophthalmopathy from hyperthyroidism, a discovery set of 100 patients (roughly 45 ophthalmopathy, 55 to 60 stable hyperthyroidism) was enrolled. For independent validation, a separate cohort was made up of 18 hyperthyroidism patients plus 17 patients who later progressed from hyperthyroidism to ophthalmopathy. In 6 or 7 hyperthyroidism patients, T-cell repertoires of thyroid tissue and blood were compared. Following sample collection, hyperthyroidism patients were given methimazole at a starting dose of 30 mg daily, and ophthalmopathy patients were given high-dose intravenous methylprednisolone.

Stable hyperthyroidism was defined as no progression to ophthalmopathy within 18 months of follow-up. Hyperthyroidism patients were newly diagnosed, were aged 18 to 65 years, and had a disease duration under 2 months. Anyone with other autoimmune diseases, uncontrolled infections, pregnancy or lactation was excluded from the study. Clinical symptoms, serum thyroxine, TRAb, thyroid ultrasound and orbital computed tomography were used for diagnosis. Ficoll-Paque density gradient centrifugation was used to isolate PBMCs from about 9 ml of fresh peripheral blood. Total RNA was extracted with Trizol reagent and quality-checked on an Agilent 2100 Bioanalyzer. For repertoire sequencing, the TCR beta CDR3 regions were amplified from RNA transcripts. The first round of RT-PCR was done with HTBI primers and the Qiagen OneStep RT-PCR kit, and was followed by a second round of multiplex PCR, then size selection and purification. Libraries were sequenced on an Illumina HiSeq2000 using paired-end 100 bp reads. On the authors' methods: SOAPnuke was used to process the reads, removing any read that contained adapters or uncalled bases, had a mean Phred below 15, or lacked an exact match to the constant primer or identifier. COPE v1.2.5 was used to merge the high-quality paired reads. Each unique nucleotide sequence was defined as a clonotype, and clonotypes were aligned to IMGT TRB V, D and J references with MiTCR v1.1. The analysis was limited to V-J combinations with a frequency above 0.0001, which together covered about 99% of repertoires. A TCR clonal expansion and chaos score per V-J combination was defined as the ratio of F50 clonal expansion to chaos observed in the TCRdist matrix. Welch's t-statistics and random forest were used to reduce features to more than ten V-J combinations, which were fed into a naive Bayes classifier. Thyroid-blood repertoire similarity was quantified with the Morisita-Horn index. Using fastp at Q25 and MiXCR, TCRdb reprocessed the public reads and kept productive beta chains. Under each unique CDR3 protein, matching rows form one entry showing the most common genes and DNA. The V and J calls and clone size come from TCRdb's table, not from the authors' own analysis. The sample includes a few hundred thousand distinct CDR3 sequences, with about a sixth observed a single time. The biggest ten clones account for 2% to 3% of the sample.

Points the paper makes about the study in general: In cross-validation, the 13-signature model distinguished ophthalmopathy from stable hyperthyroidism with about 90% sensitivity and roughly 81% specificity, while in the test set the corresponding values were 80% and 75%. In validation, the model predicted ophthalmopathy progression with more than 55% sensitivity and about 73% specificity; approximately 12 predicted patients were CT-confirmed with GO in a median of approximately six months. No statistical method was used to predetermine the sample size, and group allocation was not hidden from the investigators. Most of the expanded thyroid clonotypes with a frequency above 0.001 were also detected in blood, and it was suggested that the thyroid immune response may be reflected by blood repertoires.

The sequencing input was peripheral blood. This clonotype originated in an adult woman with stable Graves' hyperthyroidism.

The CDR3 region has the sequence CASSFRTGRARNQPQHF. The DNA is TGTGCCAGCAGTTTTCGGACAGGGCGGGCACGTAATCAGCCCCAGCATTTT. The chain links TRBV28 with TRBJ1-5; 8 bases in between match TRBD1. Trimming removed 3 bases from V and 4 bases from J; the gene matches leave 11 bases unexplained. Including the terminal cysteine and phenylalanine, the CDR3 comprises 17 residues. Only the CDR3 part of the read is kept: 51 bases, read in frame from the first base. The germline V gene yields MDHEN for CDR1 and SYDVKM for CDR2.